This TCR beta chain was observed in a study of blood T cell repertoires in COVID-19. Across the whole study: Samples of COVID-19 (acute and convalescent) were obtained from the United States, Italy and Spain. Nucleic acid was either cDNA or gDNA, and it came from T cells, B-cell-depleted T cells, or PBMCs.

Only one count was recorded for this clone. Methods used by the authors: Amplifying reference gene primers gave estimates of nucleated cell counts. Here immunoSEQ multiplex PCR was the method, and the copy in TCRdb shows in-frame clones only, minus some. V and J calls and clone size are given by that table; D and trimming were obtained from the DNA. Counted here are about 180,000 clones, 65% to 85% occurring once; the ten biggest clones make up 2.9%. There are 16 residues in the CDR3. Germline loops: CDR1 KGHSH, CDR2 LQKENI. The V segment lost 2 bases and the J segment 3 bases; nucleotides outside the gene matches: 7.

Input material: peripheral blood. The gene calls are TRBV18 and TRBJ2-3, with 8 bases matching TRBD1. This TCR was sampled from an older woman with acute or convalescent COVID-19. CDR3 protein: CASSPLDRAGTDTQYF. The CDR3 DNA is TGTGCCAGCTCACCATTGGACAGGGCCGGGACAGATACGCAGTATTTT.